A selection of T cell receptor beta chains follows, all from one sample in a study of T cell responses to AZD1222 COVID-19 vaccine. The data were produced by immunoSEQ multiplex PCR, yet TCRdb's version contains in-frame clones alone and is incomplete. The sample consists of about 150,000 clones, 90% of them appearing once. Source: peripheral blood, taken 28 days after the second AZD1222 dose. The receptors stem from an adult who received the AZD1222 COVID-19 vaccine. Both conserved end residues are part of each CDR3. D genes are given only for firm matches. Rows give clone size only sometimes, using once, few, many, or a class for an expanded clone.

j_call d_call clone_size cdr3_length v_call cdr3_nt cdr3_aa
TRBJ1-3 NA NA 16 TRBV7-8 TGTGCCAGCAGCCGGGTGGGACGGAACTCTGGAAACACCATATATTTT CASSRVGRNSGNTIYF
TRBJ2-7 NA NA 13 TRBV28 TGTGCCAGCAGTCTACCCCCACTTCTCGAGCAGTACTTC CASSLPPLLEQYF
TRBJ1-2 NA once 13 TRBV9 TGTGCCAGCACTATGGGGCCCTCATATGGCTACACCTTC CASTMGPSYGYTF
TRBJ2-7 TRBD2 NA 19 TRBV5-1 TGCGCCAGCAGCGGAATTCGGACTAGCGGGAAAACGTGGGTTGACGAGCAGTACTTC CASSGIRTSGKTWVDEQYF
TRBJ2-1 NA NA 14 TRBV27 TGTGCCAGCAGTTTAAAGGGGACGGTGAATGAGCAGTTCTTC CASSLKGTVNEQFF
TRBJ2-1 TRBD2 NA 16 TRBV24-1 TGTGCCACCAGTTGGAGCGGGGGCTTTGTAAAGGGTGAGCAGTTCTTC CATSWSGGFVKGEQFF
TRBJ1-1 NA NA 15 TRBV18 TGTGCCAGCTCACCGGTACACTTGGGAAACACTGAAGCTTTCTTT CASSPVHLGNTEAFF
TRBJ2-7 NA NA 12 TRBV18 TGTGCCAGCTCACCAGGCTGGGGCGAGCAGTACTTC CASSPGWGEQYF
TRBJ1-1 NA NA 15 TRBV10-1 TGCGCCAGCAGTGAGTCGGGTCGGACGAACACTGAAGCTTTCTTT CASSESGRTNTEAFF
TRBJ1-4 NA NA 14 TRBV19 TGTGCCAGTAGTATCGAGGGCATTGGTGAAAAACTGTTTTTT CASSIEGIGEKLFF
TRBJ1-1 TRBD1 NA 12 TRBV28 TGTGCCAGCAGGCAGGGGGGGATGGGAGCTTTCTTT CASRQGGMGAFF
TRBJ1-5 NA NA 13 TRBV7-9 TGTGCCAGCAGCCCTACTCTCAATCAGCCCCAGCATTTT CASSPTLNQPQHF
TRBJ2-1 NA once 13 TRBV12-3/TRBV12-4 TGTGCCAGCAGCCCCGGTCTCCAGGGAGAGCAGTTCTTC CASSPGLQGEQFF
TRBJ1-1 TRBD1 NA 14 TRBV6-6 TGTGCCAGCTTGACAGGGGCCCGGAACACTGAAGCTTTCTTT CASLTGARNTEAFF
TRBJ2-1 TRBD1 NA 14 TRBV5-1 TGCGCCAGCAGCTTGACAGGGGGCCACAATGAGCAGTTCTTC CASSLTGGHNEQFF
TRBJ2-3 NA NA 13 TRBV7-9 TGTGCCAGCAGCTTAGAGGCCGCAGATACGCAGTATTTT CASSLEAADTQYF
TRBJ1-5 NA NA 13 TRBV30 TGTGCCTGGAGTGGGGGAGGGAATCAGCCCCAGCATTTT CAWSGGGNQPQHF
TRBJ2-5 TRBD1 NA 13 TRBV12-3/TRBV12-4 TGTGCCAGCAGGGGACAGACCCAAGAGACCCAGTACTTC CASRGQTQETQYF
TRBJ1-5 NA NA 14 TRBV4-1 TGCGCCAGCAGCCCTTATACACGAAATCAGCCCCAGCATTTT CASSPYTRNQPQHF
TRBJ1-2 NA NA 15 TRBV5-6 TGTGCCAGCAGCTTGGCCGGGCAGTATGACTATGGCTACACCTTC CASSLAGQYDYGYTF
TRBJ1-6 NA NA 12 TRBV15 TGTGCCACCAGCAGAGATGTTTCACCCCTCCACTTT CATSRDVSPLHF
TRBJ2-2 TRBD2 NA 18 TRBV19 TGTGCCAGTAGTATGAGGACTAGCGGGAGTTTGGGGACCGGGGAGCTGTTTTTT CASSMRTSGSLGTGELFF
TRBJ1-6 NA NA 13 TRBV25-1 TGTGCCAGCAGGGGTGAGTTGAGTTCACCCCTCCACTTT CASRGELSSPLHF
TRBJ2-3 NA NA 14 TRBV13 TGTGCCAGCAGCCGCCCCACTAGCACAGATACGCAGTATTTT CASSRPTSTDTQYF
TRBJ1-6 NA NA 18 TRBV4-1 TGCGCCAGCAGCGCTGGGGGGGCTGACAGGAAATCTCGTTCACCCCTCCACTTT CASSAGGADRKSRSPLHF
TRBJ1-1 NA NA 13 TRBV18 TGTGCCAGCTCACAGACAGGAGACACTGAAGCTTTCTTT CASSQTGDTEAFF
TRBJ2-7 TRBD1 once 13 TRBV11-2 TGTGCCAGCAGCTTAGCGGCAGGGGGCGAGCAGTACTTC CASSLAAGGEQYF
TRBJ2-3 TRBD2 NA 16 TRBV25-1 TGTGCCAGCAGTGAGACTAGCGGGGGGAAGAGAGATACGCAGTATTTT CASSETSGGKRDTQYF
TRBJ2-7 NA NA 8 TRBV14 TGTGCCAGCAGCCCCCGATACTTC CASSPRYF
TRBJ2-7 TRBD1 NA 15 TRBV5-8 TGTGCCAGCAGGCGAAGGACAGGCGAGGGCTACGAGCAGTACTTC CASRRRTGEGYEQYF
TRBJ2-6 NA NA 12 TRBV19 TGTGCCAGTAGTAGGCAGGCCAACGTCCTGACTTTC CASSRQANVLTF
TRBJ2-3 NA NA 16 TRBV11-3 TGTGCCAGCAGCTTAGTATCCGGGTCCGGCACAGATACGCAGTATTTT CASSLVSGSGTDTQYF
TRBJ1-1 NA NA 13 TRBV7-8 TGTGCCAGCAGCATATGGGGATACACTGAAGCTTTCTTT CASSIWGYTEAFF
TRBJ1-6 TRBD1 NA 13 TRBV12-3/TRBV12-4 TGTGCCAGCTCCCAGGGGGGATATTCACCCCTCCACTTT CASSQGGYSPLHF
TRBJ2-7 NA NA 12 TRBV13 TGTGCCAGTGGGGACGCCTTGGGGGAGCAGTACTTC CASGDALGEQYF
TRBJ2-3 NA NA 16 TRBV28 TGTGCCAGCAGTTTCTTTGCAGGCCCTAGCACAGATACGCAGTATTTT CASSFFAGPSTDTQYF
TRBJ1-6 TRBD1 NA 14 TRBV5-6 TGTGCCAGCAGCTTCAGGGGGTCGGATTCACCCCTCCACTTT CASSFRGSDSPLHF
TRBJ1-2 NA NA 16 TRBV30 TGTGCCTGGACCGTCCGGACCTCAATCCCAAACTATGGCTACACCTTC CAWTVRTSIPNYGYTF
TRBJ2-3 NA NA 11 TRBV20-1 TGCAGTGCTAGACGGGGAGATACGCAGTATTTT CSARRGDTQYF
TRBJ1-1 TRBD1 NA 15 TRBV18 TGTGCCAGCTCACCTCCGGACAGGGTGCACACTGAAGCTTTCTTT CASSPPDRVHTEAFF
TRBJ2-7 TRBD2 NA 14 TRBV2 TGTGCCAGCCGTGTAGCGGGGGGGATCTACGAGCAGTACTTC CASRVAGGIYEQYF
TRBJ2-3 NA NA 15 TRBV2 TGTGCCAGCAGTAACTACCCCCCTACCACAGATACGCAGTATTTT CASSNYPPTTDTQYF